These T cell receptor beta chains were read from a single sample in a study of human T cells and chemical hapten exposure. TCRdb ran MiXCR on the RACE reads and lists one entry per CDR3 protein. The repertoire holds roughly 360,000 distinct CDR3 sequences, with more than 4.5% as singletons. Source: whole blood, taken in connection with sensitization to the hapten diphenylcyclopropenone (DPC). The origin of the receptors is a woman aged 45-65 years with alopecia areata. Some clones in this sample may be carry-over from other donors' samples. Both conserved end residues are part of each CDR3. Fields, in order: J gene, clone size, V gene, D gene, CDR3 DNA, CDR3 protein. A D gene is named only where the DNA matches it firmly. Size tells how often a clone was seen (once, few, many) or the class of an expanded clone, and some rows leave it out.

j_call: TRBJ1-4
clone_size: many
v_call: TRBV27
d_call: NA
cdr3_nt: TGTGCCAGCAGTTTAATGGCAACTAATGAAAAACTGTTTTTT
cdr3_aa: CASSLMATNEKLFF

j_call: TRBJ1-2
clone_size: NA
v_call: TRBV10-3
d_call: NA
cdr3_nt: TGTGCCATCAATCAAGACTATGGCTACACCTTC
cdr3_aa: CAINQDYGYTF

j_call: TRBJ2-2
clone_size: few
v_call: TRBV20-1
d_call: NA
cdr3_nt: TGCAGTGCTCCCGGCAGGGAGAACACCGGGGAGCTGTTTTTT
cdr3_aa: CSAPGRENTGELFF

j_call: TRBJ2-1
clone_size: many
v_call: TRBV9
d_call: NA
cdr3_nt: TGTGCCAGCAGCGTAGAGGCAGCCCCTCAATTATACAATGAGCAGTTCTTC
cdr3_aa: CASSVEAAPQLYNEQFF

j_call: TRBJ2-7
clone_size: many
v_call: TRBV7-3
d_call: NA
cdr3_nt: TGTGCCAGCAGCGTCAACCAGGGAGGTGCCTACGAGCAGTACTTC
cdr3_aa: CASSVNQGGAYEQYF

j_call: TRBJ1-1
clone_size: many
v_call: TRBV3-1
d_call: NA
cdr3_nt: TGTGCCAGCAGCCACTCGGACGGGAGTATGAACACTGAAGCTTTCTTT
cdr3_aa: CASSHSDGSMNTEAFF

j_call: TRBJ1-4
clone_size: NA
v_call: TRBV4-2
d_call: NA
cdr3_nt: TGTGCCAGCAGCCAAGCCGGACGTGGATCAACTAATGAAAAACTGTTTTTT
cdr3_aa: CASSQAGRGSTNEKLFF

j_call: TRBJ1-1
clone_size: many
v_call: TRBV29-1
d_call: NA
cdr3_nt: TGCAGCGTTGGTGGGGTCTTAAGGACTGAAGCTTTCTTT
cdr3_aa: CSVGGVLRTEAFF

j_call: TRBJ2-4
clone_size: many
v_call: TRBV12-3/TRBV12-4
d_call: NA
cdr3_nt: TGTGCCAGCAGTTGGGGAGGGGGAAACATTCAGTACTTC
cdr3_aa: CASSWGGGNIQYF

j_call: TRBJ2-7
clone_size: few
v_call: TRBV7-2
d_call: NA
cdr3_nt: TGTGCCAGCAGCTTAGCAGAGGGTACAGTCTACGAGCAGTACTTC
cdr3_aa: CASSLAEGTVYEQYF

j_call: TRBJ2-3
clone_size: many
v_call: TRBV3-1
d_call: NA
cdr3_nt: TGTGCCAGCAGCCCGAAAGTGTACGGCACAGATACGCAGTATTTT
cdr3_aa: CASSPKVYGTDTQYF

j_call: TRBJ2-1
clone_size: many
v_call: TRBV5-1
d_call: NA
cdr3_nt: TGCGCCAGCAGCTTGGGGCGGGGACTGTACAATGAGCAGTTCTTC
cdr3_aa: CASSLGRGLYNEQFF

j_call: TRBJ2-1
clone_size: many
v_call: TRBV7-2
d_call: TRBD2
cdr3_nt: TGTGCCAGCAGCTTGCGGACTAGCGGGGTCGGGGAGCAGTTCTTC
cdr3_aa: CASSLRTSGVGEQFF

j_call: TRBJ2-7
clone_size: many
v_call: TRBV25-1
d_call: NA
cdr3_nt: TGTGCCAGCAGTGAATTAGGTGCCTACGAGCAGTACTTC
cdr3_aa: CASSELGAYEQYF

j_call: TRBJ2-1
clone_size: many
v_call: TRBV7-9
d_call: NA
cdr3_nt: TGTGCCAGCAGCTTAGGACATCCCGTTGACAATGAGCAGTTCTTC
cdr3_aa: CASSLGHPVDNEQFF

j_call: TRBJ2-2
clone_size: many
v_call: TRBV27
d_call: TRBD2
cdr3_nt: TGTGCCAGCAGTTGGGGTAGCGGGTTTACCGGGGAGCTGTTTTTT
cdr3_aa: CASSWGSGFTGELFF

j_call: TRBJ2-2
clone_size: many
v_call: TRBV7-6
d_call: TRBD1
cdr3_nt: TGTGCCAGCAGGCAAGGTGGGGACAGTGTGAACACCGGGGAGCTGTTTTTT
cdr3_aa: CASRQGGDSVNTGELFF

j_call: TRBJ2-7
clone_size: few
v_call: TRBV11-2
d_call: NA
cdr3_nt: TGTGCCAGCAGCTTAGGAAGCCAAGGGGCGGGAGAGCAGTACTTC
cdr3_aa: CASSLGSQGAGEQYF

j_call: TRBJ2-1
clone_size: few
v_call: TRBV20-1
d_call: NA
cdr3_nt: TGCAGTGCTCCACTTCTCCGGGGAATTTACAATGAGCAGTTCTTC
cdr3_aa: CSAPLLRGIYNEQFF

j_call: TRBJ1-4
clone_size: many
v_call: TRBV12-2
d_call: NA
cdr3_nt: TGTGCAAGTCGCGACCCCACCGGGACAGGGGCAGAAAAACTGTTTTTT
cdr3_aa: CASRDPTGTGAEKLFF

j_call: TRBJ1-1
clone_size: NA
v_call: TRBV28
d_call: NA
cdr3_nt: TGTGCCAGTGTATGGGGCGGGGCGACTGAAGCTTTCTTT
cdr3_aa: CASVWGGATEAFF

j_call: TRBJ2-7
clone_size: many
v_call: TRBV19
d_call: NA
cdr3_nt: TGTGCCAGTAGTATCGGTGGGAAGGGGTCCTACGAGCAGTACTTC
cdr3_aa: CASSIGGKGSYEQYF

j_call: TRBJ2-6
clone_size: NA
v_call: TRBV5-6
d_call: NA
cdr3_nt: TGTGCCAGCACCACCGGGGCTGGGGCCAACGTCCTGACTTTC
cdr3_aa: CASTTGAGANVLTF

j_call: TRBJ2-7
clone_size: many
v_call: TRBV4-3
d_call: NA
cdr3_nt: TGCGCCAGCAGCCAGGAGGGGCCCGGGACTTTTTTTTACGAGCAGTACTTC
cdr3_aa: CASSQEGPGTFFYEQYF